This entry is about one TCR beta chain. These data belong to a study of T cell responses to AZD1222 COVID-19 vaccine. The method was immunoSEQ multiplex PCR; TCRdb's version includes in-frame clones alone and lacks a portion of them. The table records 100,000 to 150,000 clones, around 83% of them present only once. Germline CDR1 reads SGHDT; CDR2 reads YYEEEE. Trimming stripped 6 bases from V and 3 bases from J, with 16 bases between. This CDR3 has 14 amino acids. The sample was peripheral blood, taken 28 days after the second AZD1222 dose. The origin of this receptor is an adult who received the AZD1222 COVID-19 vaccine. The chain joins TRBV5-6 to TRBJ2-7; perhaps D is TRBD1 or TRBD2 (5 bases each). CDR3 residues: CASTKGTGNYEQYF. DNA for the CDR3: TGTGCCAGCACTAAGGGGACGGGAAACTACGAGCAGTACTTC.